Below are 25 T cell receptor beta chains sequenced from a single sample in a study of human T cells and chemical hapten exposure. Sample time point: pre-sensitization, week 0. The treatment denotes: therapeutic diphenylcyclopropenone sensitization with weekly scalp DPC. One entry per CDR3 protein, called by TCRdb with MiXCR from the RACE reads. The repertoire holds some 360,000 distinct CDR3 sequences, with less than 6.5% as singletons. Specimen: whole blood, collected in connection with sensitization to the hapten diphenylcyclopropenone (DPC). The receptors stem from a woman between 45 and 60 years old with alopecia areata. Some clones in this sample may be carry-over from other donors' samples.

This clonotype was picked up many times. This chain uses TRBV7-2 with TRBJ2-7, with a weak D call TRBD2 (5 bases). V lost 5 bases to trimming and J lost 0 bases, with 11 bases between them. This CDR3 has 14 amino acids. Germline loops: CDR1 SGHTA, CDR2 FQGNSA. This CDR3 is CASSADYSSYEQYF. DNA of the CDR3: TGTGCCAGCAGCGCCGACTACAGCTCCTACGAGCAGTACTTC.

Comment on this clonotype: A read error may be the cause here, since a much bigger clone is one base away. CDR3 DNA: TGTGCCAGCAGTTACTCGTCTCCGGACTCAAGCTCTGGAAACACCATAAATTTT. Its translation: CASSYSSPDSSSGNTINF. The chain carries TRBV6-5 and TRBJ1-3; D unclear. The length of the CDR3 is 18 residues. Per the germline V gene, CDR1 is MNHEY and CDR2 is SVGAGI.

Ten or more counts support this clonotype. The chain combines TRBV6-5 with TRBJ2-3, with TRBD1 as a possible D gene (5 bases). Trimming cost V 2 bases and J 4 bases, with 16 bases left between them. The germline CDR1 and CDR2 sequences are MNHEY and SVGAGI. CDR3 length: 16 amino acids. CDR3: CASSYLPSGLPDTQYF. The CDR3, as DNA: TGTGCCAGCAGTTACCTCCCCTCAGGGCTTCCAGATACGCAGTATTTT.

This clonotype was picked up a small number of times. The gene calls are TRBV10-2 and TRBJ1-5; D ambiguous. The CDR3 runs to 13 residues. V was cut by 7 bases and J by 7 bases, with 14 bases left in between. Germline CDR1 is WSHSY and CDR2 is SAAADI. CDR3 DNA: TGCGCCAGCAAGCCGGCAGGAGACCAGCCCCAGCATTTT. Encoded protein: CASKPAGDQPQHF.

This clonotype was seen more than once but under ten times. The CDR3 protein is CASSLEASGSRRTDTQYF. The CDR3 region has the DNA TGTGCCAGCAGCTTAGAGGCTAGCGGGAGCCGACGCACAGATACGCAGTATTTT. This sequence joins TRBV7-6 and TRBJ2-3, with 10 bases matching TRBD2. V lost 1 base to trimming and J lost 1 base; unmatched junction nucleotides: 8. The germline V gene encodes CDR1 SGHVS and CDR2 FNYEAQ. The CDR3 totals 18 residues.

Remarks on this clonotype: A read error may be the cause here, since a much bigger clone is one base away. V gene TRBV9 combines with J gene TRBJ1-1, with D perhaps TRBD1 (5 bases). V lost 0 bases and J lost 4, with 10 bases in between. There are 14 residues in the CDR3. The germline V gene has CDR1 SGDLS and CDR2 YYNGEE. The CDR3 region is CASSVGGAPTEAFF. CDR3 nucleotides: TGTGCCAGCAGCGTAGGCGGGGCCCCCACTGAAGCTTTCTTT.

This clonotype was recorded a few times. This chain uses TRBV5-1 with TRBJ1-1; 7 nucleotides agree with TRBD1. The CDR3 has 17 residues. Germline CDR1 reads SGHRS; CDR2 reads YFSETQ. Losses at the gene ends were 2 bases for V and 1 base for J; bases not matched to a gene: 11. The CDR3: CASSFASGGWGNTEAFF. The CDR3 bases are TGCGCCAGCAGCTTTGCTTCAGGGGGATGGGGGAACACTGAAGCTTTCTTT. The full variable domain, with the rest looked up from reference TRBV5-1 and TRBJ1-1, is KAGVTQTPRYLIKTRGQQVTLSCSPISGHRSVSWYQQTPGQGLQFLFEYFSETQRNKGNFPGRFSGRQFSNSRSEMNVSTLELGDSALYLCASSFASGGWGNTEAFFGQGTRLTVV.

This clonotype showed up many times. This rearrangement joins TRBV7-6 to TRBJ2-3; 9 bases fit TRBD1. Germline V gene lookup returns CDR1 SGHVS and CDR2 FNYEAQ. V was clipped by 5 bases and J by 9 bases; unmatched bases: 3. The CDR3 is made up of 12 amino acids. In DNA form, the CDR3 reads TGTGCCAGCAGCAACGGACAGGGGACGCAGTATTTT. Translated, it gives CASSNGQGTQYF.

Ten or more counts support this clonotype. The chain combines TRBV6-2 or TRBV6-3 with TRBJ1-5; 7 positions agree with TRBD1. V lost 8 bases to trimming and J lost 3 bases; unmatched junction nucleotides: 4. The V gene's germline CDR1 is MNHEY and CDR2 SVGEGT. The CDR3 runs to 13 residues. Here the CDR3 reads CASLGQINQPQHF. In DNA form, the CDR3 reads TGTGCCAGCTTGGGACAGATCAATCAGCCCCAGCATTTT.

The rearrangement uses TRBV28 and TRBJ2-4; TRBD1 or TRBD2 may be the D gene (5 bases each). Trimming cost V 3 bases and J 9 bases, with 12 bases left between them. The CDR3 consists of 13 residues. Germline CDR1 is MDHEN and CDR2 is SYDVKM. DNA for the CDR3: TGTGCCAGCAGTTTCCCCCCTGGGGGCATTCAGTACTTC. Its protein is CASSFPPGGIQYF.

Many counts were recorded for this clonotype. The chain recombines TRBV5-1 with TRBJ2-2, with D possibly being TRBD2 (5 bases). CDR1 SGHRS and CDR2 YFSETQ come from the germline V gene. V was pared by 0 bases and J by 6 bases, with 12 bases between. The CDR3 covers 15 residues. CDR3 loop: CASSLGSGSAGELFF. DNA for the CDR3: TGCGCCAGCAGCTTGGGGTCAGGTAGCGCCGGGGAGCTGTTTTTT. The whole variable domain, remainder taken from reference TRBV5-1 and TRBJ2-2, is KAGVTQTPRYLIKTRGQQVTLSCSPISGHRSVSWYQQTPGQGLQFLFEYFSETQRNKGNFPGRFSGRQFSNSRSEMNVSTLELGDSALYLCASSLGSGSAGELFFGEGSRLTVL.

This clonotype was seen only a few times. This chain joins TRBV6-6 and TRBJ2-3, with D possibly matching TRBD1 (6 bases). This CDR3 comprises 15 residues. CDR1 MNHNY and CDR2 SVGAGI come from the germline V gene (reference sequence). Trimming removed 4 bases from V and 0 bases from J, with 11 bases in between. CDR3: CASSLQGSSTDTQYF. DNA of the CDR3: TGTGCCAGCAGTTTACAGGGTTCTAGCACAGATACGCAGTATTTT.

This clonotype has more than one count but fewer than ten. The chain recombines TRBV12-3 or TRBV12-4 with TRBJ1-5, with D possibly being TRBD1 (6 bases). This CDR3 comprises 13 residues. With 6 bases removed from V and 7 bases from J, the gap between germline ends came to 13 bases. The CDR3 protein is CASSFGQRQPQHF. CDR3 DNA: TGTGCCAGCAGCTTCGGACAGCGGCAGCCCCAGCATTTT.

This clonotype was found many times. The J gene is TRBJ2-3, the V gene TRBV9; D might be TRBD2 (5 bases). The CDR3 loop spans 15 amino acids. Per the germline V gene, CDR1 is SGDLS and CDR2 is YYNGEE. The V and J ends lost 0 bases and 5 bases respectively, with 13 bases between them. In DNA form, the CDR3 reads TGTGCCAGCAGCGTAGGTAGGGTAGGAGGAGATACGCAGTATTTT. Translation: CASSVGRVGGDTQYF.

Ten or more counts support this clonotype. The gene calls are TRBV25-1 and TRBJ2-5; D not certain. Germline V gene data show CDR1 as MGHDK and CDR2 as SYGVNS. V lost 7 bases, J lost 3 bases, and 6 bases lay in between. This CDR3 spans 11 amino acids. The CDR3 nucleotides are TGTGCCAGCATTCTTGAAGAGACCCAGTACTTC. Protein sequence: CASILEETQYF.

This clonotype showed up many times. The V gene is TRBV6-6, the J gene TRBJ2-7, with no clear D. CDR3 length: 12 amino acids. Germline CDR1 and CDR2: MNHNY and SVGAGI (reference sequence). The V end was cut by 5 bases, the J end by 6 bases, with 11 bases between. The CDR3 reads CASSPTNFEQYF. The CDR3 DNA reads TGTGCCAGCAGTCCGACAAATTTCGAGCAGTACTTC.

This clonotype has more than one count but fewer than ten. V usage is TRBV11-2 and J usage is TRBJ1-5, with D possibly matching TRBD1 (5 bases). The CDR3 covers 13 residues. Germline V gene sequence: CDR1 SGHAT, CDR2 FQNNGV. V lost 1 base, J lost 7 bases, and 8 bases lay in between. CDR3 sequence reads: CASSLVGVQPQHF. DNA for the CDR3: TGTGCCAGCAGCTTAGTAGGGGTACAGCCCCAGCATTTT.

This clonotype was counted between two and nine times. This chain links TRBV7-9 with TRBJ2-5; possibly TRBD1 for D (6 bases). Trimming stripped 6 bases from V and 9 bases from J, with 23 bases between. The CDR3 loop spans 15 amino acids. Per the germline V gene, CDR1 is SEHNR and CDR2 is FQNEAQ (reference sequence). In DNA, the CDR3 is TGTGCCAGCAGAGGGGTCCGGCTCCCAGGGGAATCCCAGTACTTC. Its translation is CASRGVRLPGESQYF.

Many counts were recorded for this clonotype. This chain links TRBV20-1 with TRBJ2-3; possible D gene TRBD2, 5 bases. Trimming pared 6 bases from V and 6 bases from J, leaving 13 bases between. CDR3 size: 12 residues. The germline V gene encodes CDR1 DFQATT and CDR2 SNEGSKA (reference sequence). The CDR3 sequence is CSAGVDLDTQYF. The CDR3, as DNA: TGCAGTGCGGGAGTGGACTTGGATACGCAGTATTTT.

This clonotype was found a few times. The chain has TRBV20-1 and TRBJ2-7; D call uncertain. Germline V gives CDR1 DFQATT, CDR2 SNEGSKA (reference sequence). CDR3 size: 13 residues. Trimming removed 3 bases from V and 6 bases from J, with 15 bases in between. CDR3 region: CSASETPSAEQYF. As DNA, the CDR3 is TGCAGTGCTAGTGAAACACCTAGTGCCGAGCAGTACTTC.

This clonotype was detected a few times. The chain uses TRBV6-6 and TRBJ1-4, with no clear D. Germline V gives CDR1 MNHNY, CDR2 SVGAGI (reference sequence). The CDR3 runs 13 residues. Trimming took off 7 bases at V and 5 bases at J, with 11 bases between the two ends. The CDR3 DNA reads TGTGCCAGCATGGGCGGTGAGAATGAAAAACTGTTTTTT. This codes for CASMGGENEKLFF.

In this sample, this clonotype turned up a few times. V is TRBV13 and J is TRBJ2-7; the match to TRBD1 covers 7 bases. Germline CDR1 and CDR2: PRHDT and FYEKMQ (reference sequence). V shed 6 bases, J shed 5 bases, and the junction held 13 bases outside the gene matches. CDR3 length: 15 amino acids. CDR3 sequence: CASSPSRTGTHEQYF. The CDR3 DNA is TGTGCCAGCAGTCCCTCCAGGACAGGTACCCACGAGCAGTACTTC.

V is TRBV2 and J is TRBJ2-5; TRBD2 matches at 7 bases. The CDR3 is made up of 18 amino acids. V was pared by 0 bases and J by 2 bases, with 12 bases of the junction left unmatched. Germline values: CDR1 SNHLY, CDR2 FYNNEI. The CDR3 loop reads CASSEALGGDYTQETQYF. The CDR3 DNA reads TGTGCCAGCAGTGAAGCGCTGGGGGGGGACTATACTCAAGAGACCCAGTACTTC. Together with reference TRBV2 and TRBJ2-5, the CDR3 gives the full variable domain: EPEVTQTPSHQVTQMGQEVILRCVPISNHLYFYWYRQILGQKVEFLVSFYNNEISEKSEIFDDQFSVERPDGSNFTLKIRSTKLEDSAMYFCASSEALGGDYTQETQYFGPGTRLLVL.

This clonotype showed up just a few times. The CDR3 protein is CSATGGTNQPQHF. In DNA form, the CDR3 reads TGCAGTGCTACCGGGGGAACAAATCAGCCCCAGCATTTT. The chain recombines TRBV20-1 with TRBJ1-5; D may be TRBD1 (5 bases). The CDR3 contains 13 residues. Trimming removed 4 bases from V and 4 bases from J, with 11 bases in between. Germline assignment: CDR1 DFQATT and CDR2 SNEGSKA (reference sequence).

V is TRBV6-5 and J is TRBJ2-6; 9 bases fit TRBD1. Unmatched junction bases numbered 11, after V lost 10 bases and J lost 1 base. The CDR3 contains 17 residues. CDR1 MNHEY and CDR2 SVGAGI come from the germline V gene. CDR3 sequence (DNA): TGTGCCACCCACCTGGACAGGGGTCAGTCTGGGGCCAACGTCCTGACTTTC. It translates to CATHLDRGQSGANVLTF.